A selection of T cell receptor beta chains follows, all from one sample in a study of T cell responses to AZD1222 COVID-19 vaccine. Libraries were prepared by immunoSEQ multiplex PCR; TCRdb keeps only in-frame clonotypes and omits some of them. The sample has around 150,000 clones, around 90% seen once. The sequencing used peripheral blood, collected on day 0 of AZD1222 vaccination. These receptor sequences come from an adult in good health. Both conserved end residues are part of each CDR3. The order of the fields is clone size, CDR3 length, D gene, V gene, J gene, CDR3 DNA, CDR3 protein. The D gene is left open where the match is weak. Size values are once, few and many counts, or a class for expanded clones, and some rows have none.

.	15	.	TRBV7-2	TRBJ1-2	TGTACCAGCAGCTTGGACAGTCACGGACCTCTCGGCTACACCTTC	CTSSLDSHGPLGYTF
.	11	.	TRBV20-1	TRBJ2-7	TGCAGTGCTAGAGTTGTGGACGAGCAGTACTTC	CSARVVDEQYF
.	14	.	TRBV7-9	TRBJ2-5	TGTGCCAGCAGCTTAGTGGTCACCGGGGAGACCCAGCACTTC	CASSLVVTGETQHF
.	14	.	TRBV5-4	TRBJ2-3	TGTGCCAGCAGCTCCGGGACTAGCACAGATACGCAGTATTTT	CASSSGTSTDTQYF
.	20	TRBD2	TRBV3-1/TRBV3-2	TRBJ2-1	TGTGCCAGCAGCCAAGCTCCAGCGAGGGTAGCGGGAGTTGGCTACAATGAGCAGTTCTTC	CASSQAPARVAGVGYNEQFF
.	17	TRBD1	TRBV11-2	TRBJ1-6	TGTGCCAGCAGCTTTTCCCCAAGGACAGGGACAGATTCACCCCTCCACTTT	CASSFSPRTGTDSPLHF
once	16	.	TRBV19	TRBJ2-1	TGTGCCAGTAGTATAGAAGGGCCACGTTCCTACAATGAGCAGTTCTTC	CASSIEGPRSYNEQFF
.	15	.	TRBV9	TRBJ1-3	TGTGCCAGCAGCGCCAGGGGAGGGGAGGGAAACACCATATATTTT	CASSARGGEGNTIYF
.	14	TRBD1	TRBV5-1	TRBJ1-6	TGCGCCAGCAGCTACGGACAGGGTAATTCACCCCTCCACTTT	CASSYGQGNSPLHF
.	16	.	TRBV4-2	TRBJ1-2	TGTGCCAGCAGCCCCCCATACCGGGACGGCTTCTATGGCTACACCTTC	CASSPPYRDGFYGYTF
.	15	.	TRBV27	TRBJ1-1	TGTGCCAGCAGTTTAACAGGGAGCTTTAATAGTGAAGCTTTCTTT	CASSLTGSFNSEAFF
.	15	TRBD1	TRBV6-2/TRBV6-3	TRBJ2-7	TGTGCCAGCAGCTTAACAGGACAGGGGGCGGGGGAGCAGTACTTC	CASSLTGQGAGEQYF
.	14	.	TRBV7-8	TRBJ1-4	TGTGCCAGCAGCTTAGGGGCAAGCGATGAAAAACTGTTTTTT	CASSLGASDEKLFF
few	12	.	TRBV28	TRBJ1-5	TGTGCCAGCAGTTTAGAGGGTCAGCCCCAGCATTTT	CASSLEGQPQHF
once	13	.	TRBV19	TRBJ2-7	TGTGCCAGTAGTATCGTCCCACGGCGCGAGCAGTACTTC	CASSIVPRREQYF
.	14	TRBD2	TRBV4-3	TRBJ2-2	TGCGCCAGCCGGGGGGGGCTGAACACCGGGGAGCTGTTTTTT	CASRGGLNTGELFF
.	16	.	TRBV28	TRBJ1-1	TGTGCCACTTACCCCTCCGGGACCTCTGGGGGAACTGAAGCTTTCTTT	CATYPSGTSGGTEAFF
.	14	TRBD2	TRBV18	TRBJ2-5	TGTGCCAGCTCGTGGACTAGCGGACAAGAGACCCAGTACTTC	CASSWTSGQETQYF
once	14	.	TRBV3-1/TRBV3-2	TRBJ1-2	TGTGCCAGCAGCCAAGTACAGGGTCCCTATGGCTACACCTTC	CASSQVQGPYGYTF
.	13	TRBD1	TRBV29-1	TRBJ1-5	TGCAGCGCCCGGGACAGTGCCAATCAGCCCCAGCATTTT	CSARDSANQPQHF
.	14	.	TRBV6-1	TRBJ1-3	TGTGCCAGCAGTGAGTGGCCAAATGGAAACACCATATATTTT	CASSEWPNGNTIYF
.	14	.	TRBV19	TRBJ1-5	TGTGCCAGTAGTCGCCAGGGCGACAATCAGCCCCAGCATTTT	CASSRQGDNQPQHF
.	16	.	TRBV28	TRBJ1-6	TGTGCCAGCAGTTTAGATATCAGCTCCTATAATTCACCCCTCCACTTT	CASSLDISSYNSPLHF
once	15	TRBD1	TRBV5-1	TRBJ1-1	TGCGCCAGCAGCTTGTTAGGGACAGGGTCCACTGAAGCTTTCTTT	CASSLLGTGSTEAFF
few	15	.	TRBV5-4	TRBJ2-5	TGTGCCAGCAGCTCCGGGACAAGACCTCAAGAGACCCAGTACTTC	CASSSGTRPQETQYF
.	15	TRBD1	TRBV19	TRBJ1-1	TGTGCCAGTATTCGGACAGGGGTAAGAGGCACTGAAGCTTTCTTT	CASIRTGVRGTEAFF
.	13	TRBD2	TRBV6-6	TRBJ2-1	TGTGCCAGCAGTTACCTTAGCGGGAGTAAACAGTTCTTC	CASSYLSGSKQFF
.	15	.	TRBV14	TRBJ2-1	TGTGCCAGCAGCCAAGACACTCGCTGGTACAATGAGCAGTTCTTC	CASSQDTRWYNEQFF
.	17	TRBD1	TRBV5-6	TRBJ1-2	TGTGCCAGCAGCCCCGAGACAGGGTTGGGGTCCGGCTATGGCTACACCTTC	CASSPETGLGSGYGYTF
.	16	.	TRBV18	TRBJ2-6	TGTGCCAGCTCACCCGCCGGAAATCCTGGGGCCAACGTCCTGACTTTC	CASSPAGNPGANVLTF
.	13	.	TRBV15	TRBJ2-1	TGTGCCACCAGCGCAAATCAGGGAGATGAGCAGTTCTTC	CATSANQGDEQFF
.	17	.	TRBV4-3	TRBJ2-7	TGCGCCAGCAGCCAATGGACCGGGACGGAGAGCTCCTACGAGCAGTACTTC	CASSQWTGTESSYEQYF
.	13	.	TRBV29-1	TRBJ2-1	TGCAGCGTTGACGTAGCGGCCTACAATGAGCAGTTCTTC	CSVDVAAYNEQFF
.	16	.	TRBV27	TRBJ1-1	TGTGCCAGCAGTTTATACCCCGGGACAAAATTCACTGAAGCTTTCTTT	CASSLYPGTKFTEAFF
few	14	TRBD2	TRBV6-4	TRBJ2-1	TGTGCCAGCAGTGAAGCGGGGGGCTACAATGAGCAGTTCTTC	CASSEAGGYNEQFF
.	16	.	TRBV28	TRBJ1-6	TGTGCCAGCAGTTTATCAATGAAAGGGGTTTGGTCACCCCTCCACTTT	CASSLSMKGVWSPLHF
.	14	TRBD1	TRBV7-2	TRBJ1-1	TGTGCCAGCAGCAAACAGACAGGGAGCACTGAAGCTTTCTTT	CASSKQTGSTEAFF
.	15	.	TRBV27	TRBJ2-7	TGTGCCAGCAGTGCCCAACAGGGAGGTTACCTCGAGCAGTACTTC	CASSAQQGGYLEQYF
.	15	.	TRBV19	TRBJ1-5	TGTGCCAGTAAGGCCACGGCGGCCGGCAATCAGCCCCAGCATTTT	CASKATAAGNQPQHF
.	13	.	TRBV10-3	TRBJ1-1	TGTGCCATCACCCCGACAGCTAACACTGAAGCTTTCTTT	CAITPTANTEAFF
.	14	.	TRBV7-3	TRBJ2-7	TGTGCCAGCAGCTTGTTCGGGGGATCCTACGAGCAGTACTTC	CASSLFGGSYEQYF
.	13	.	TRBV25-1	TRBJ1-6	TGTGCCAGCAGGGGGGGATTTGATTCACCCCTCCACTTT	CASRGGFDSPLHF
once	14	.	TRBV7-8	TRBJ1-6	TGTGCCAGCAGCTCCACAGGGTTGAGTTCACCCCTCCACTTT	CASSSTGLSSPLHF
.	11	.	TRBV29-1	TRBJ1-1	TGCAGCGTTGTAGGGGGGACTGAAGCTTTCTTT	CSVVGGTEAFF